These 29 T cell receptor beta chains were sequenced from one sample in a study of T cells after yellow fever vaccination. MiXCR was run by TCRdb on the 5' RACE reads, yielding one entry per CDR3 protein. The sample consists of about 260,000 distinct CDR3 sequences, 3.6% of them appearing once. The sample consisted of PBMCs, taken 15 days after the yellow fever booster vaccination. These receptors all come from a man between 18 and 29 years old who received the YFV17D yellow fever vaccine.

At least ten counts were recorded for this clonotype. J is TRBJ2-1 and V is TRBV10-1, with TRBD2 identical over 8 bases. Trimming cost V 4 bases and J 8 bases; bases outside gene matches: 4. Germline CDR1 and CDR2: WNHNN and SYGVQD (reference sequence). The CDR3 is made up of 13 amino acids. CDR3 bases: TGCGCCAGCAGTGCGGGGGGGAACGATGAGCAGTTCTTC. This gives the protein CASSAGGNDEQFF.

There are many counts of this clonotype. The J gene is TRBJ2-7, the V gene TRBV10-3, with TRBD1 matching over 8 bases. The CDR3 length is 13 residues. V dropped 4 bases and J dropped 5; count of bases not matched to a gene: 4. The germline V gene has CDR1 ENHRY and CDR2 SYGVKD. This chain's CDR3 is CAISGDRGDEQYF. CDR3 nucleotide sequence: TGTGCCATCAGTGGAGACAGGGGCGACGAGCAGTACTTC.

This clonotype has ten or more counts. The V and J genes are TRBV5-4 and TRBJ1-1; no reliable D call. CDR1 is SGHNT, CDR2 YYREEE, per germline (reference sequence). V lost 4 bases and J lost 3, with 13 bases in between. This CDR3 is 14 amino acids long. CDR3 amino acids: CASSTPLGDTEAFF. The CDR3 DNA is TGTGCCAGCAGCACCCCGTTGGGAGACACTGAAGCTTTCTTT.

This clonotype was observed many times. The chain links TRBV4-2 to TRBJ2-1; TRBD2 matches at 9 bases. The germline gives CDR1 LGHNA, CDR2 YNFKEQ. The V and J ends lost 6 bases and 4 bases, in that order; junction bases with no gene match: 10. The CDR3 sequence is 16 residues long. CDR3 protein: CASRLQRGDPYNEQFF. In DNA, the CDR3 is TGTGCCAGCAGGCTACAGCGGGGGGACCCTTACAATGAGCAGTTCTTC.

This clonotype was seen ten or more times. V is TRBV5-1 and J is TRBJ2-3; possibly TRBD1 or TRBD2 for D (6 bases each). The ends were cut back, 1 base at V and 3 bases at J, with 12 bases in the middle. The CDR3 has 15 residues. Germline V gives CDR1 SGHRS, CDR2 YFSETQ. The chain's CDR3 is CASSLRGGQTDTQYF. The CDR3 bases are TGCGCCAGCAGCTTGCGTGGGGGGCAGACAGATACGCAGTATTTT.

This clonotype has ten or more counts. The CDR3, as DNA: TGTGCCAGCAGTGCCTCGGGGGTAGGCAATCAGCCCCAGCATTTT. Translated, it gives CASSASGVGNQPQHF. The genes are TRBV6-6 and TRBJ1-5; tentatively, D is TRBD1 (5 bases). The length of the CDR3 is 15 residues. The germline V gene has CDR1 MNHNY and CDR2 SVGAGI (reference sequence). V was cut by 5 bases and J by 2 bases, with 13 bases left in between.

This clonotype was observed many times. Here the CDR3 reads CASSPDTLGYGYTF. The CDR3 region has the DNA TGCGCCAGCAGCCCTGACACTCTTGGCTATGGCTACACCTTC. The chain has TRBV5-1 and TRBJ1-2; no clear D gene. Per germline, CDR1 SGHRS and CDR2 YFSETQ. V lost 4 bases to trimming and J lost 4 bases, with 14 bases between them. The CDR3 consists of 14 residues.

This clonotype was found many times. V and J are TRBV27 and TRBJ1-5; weak D call: TRBD1 (6 bases). In germline, CDR1 is MNHEY, CDR2 SMNVEV (reference sequence). CDR3 length equals 16 residues. V dropped 3 bases and J dropped 2 bases, with 14 bases sitting between them. This CDR3 reads CASSFSGGVGNQPQHF. CDR3 nucleotide sequence: TGTGCCAGCAGTTTTTCGGGGGGCGTAGGCAATCAGCCCCAGCATTTT.

At least ten counts were recorded for this clonotype. The chain has TRBV4-3 and TRBJ1-1; 10 bases align to TRBD1. The CDR3 length is 14 residues. The V segment lost 4 bases and the J segment 8 bases; nucleotides outside the gene matches: 7. Germline V CDR1 and CDR2: LGHNA, YSLEER. Written as DNA, the CDR3 is TGCGCCAGCAGCCGGACAGGGGGGGTCCCAGAAGCTTTCTTT. Protein product: CASSRTGGVPEAFF.

This clonotype occurred a few times. The J gene is TRBJ1-2, the V gene TRBV24-1; D remains unclear. V was clipped by 3 bases and J by 6 bases, with 7 bases between them. This CDR3 is built from 12 residues. Germline-derived CDR1 and CDR2 are KGHDR and SFDVKD. The CDR3 sequence: CATSDNLNGYTF. The CDR3 coding sequence is TGTGCCACCAGTGATAATCTGAATGGCTACACCTTC.

This clonotype was seen many times. This chain links TRBV12-3 or TRBV12-4 with TRBJ2-7; TRBD2 is a possible D gene (6 bases). This CDR3 is built from 14 residues. V lost 3 bases to trimming and J lost 3 bases, with 12 bases between them. This CDR3 is CASSLGGFSYEQYF. The DNA of the CDR3 is TGTGCCAGCAGTTTGGGGGGATTTAGCTACGAGCAGTACTTC.

There are many counts of this clonotype. The chain uses TRBV10-3 and TRBJ2-5; tentatively, D is TRBD1 (5 bases). Trimming cost V 4 bases and J 1 base, with 7 bases left between them. The germline V gene has CDR1 ENHRY and CDR2 SYGVKD. This CDR3 has 13 residues. The DNA for the CDR3 is TGTGCCATCAGTGTGCAGGGCCAAGAGACCCAGTACTTC. It translates to CAISVQGQETQYF.

Of note for this clonotype: A much larger clone is a single base away; this may be a read error. The V and J genes are TRBV6-5 and TRBJ1-1, with no clear D. V lost 2 bases and J 6 bases, leaving 22 bases between the germline ends. The CDR3 has 17 amino acids. Germline assignment: CDR1 MNHEY and CDR2 SVGAGI. CDR3 DNA sequence: TGTGCCAGCAGTTACATCGATGGTGCGGCATCAAACTCTGAAGCTTTCTTT. As protein: CASSYIDGAASNSEAFF.

This clonotype came up many times. The chain uses TRBV20-1 and TRBJ1-2, with D unclear. Trimming left V 0 bases short and J 7 bases short, with 18 bases between. The germline V gene encodes CDR1 DFQATT and CDR2 SNEGSKA (reference sequence). This CDR3 has 15 residues. DNA of the CDR3: TGCAGTGCTAGAGATGGTACGGGAAATTTCGGTGGCTACACCTTC. It specifies CSARDGTGNFGGYTF.

This clonotype was found many times. CDR3: CSAVPPGAAYEQYF. In DNA, the CDR3 is TGCAGTGCTGTTCCCCCAGGGGCGGCCTACGAGCAGTACTTC. The chain uses TRBV20-1 and TRBJ2-7, with D maybe TRBD1 (6 bases). The V gene lost 5 bases and the J gene lost 2 bases, with 16 bases spanning the gap. The CDR3 sequence is 14 residues long. Germline-derived CDR1 and CDR2 are DFQATT and SNEGSKA (reference sequence).

This clonotype has ten or more counts. The genes are TRBV29-1 and TRBJ2-1, with 8 bases fitting TRBD1. J was trimmed by 0 bases and V by 6 bases; bases with no gene match: 7. The CDR3 runs 15 residues. The V gene's germline CDR1 is SQVTM and CDR2 ANQGSEA. The CDR3 nucleotides are TGCAGCGTGCGGGGACAGGCCACCTCCTACAATGAGCAGTTCTTC. This codes for CSVRGQATSYNEQFF.

This clonotype was found many times. The genes are TRBV4-1 and TRBJ2-7; possibly TRBD1 or TRBD2 for D (5 bases each). Deletions cut 3 bases from V and 12 bases from J, with 21 bases between. This CDR3 region has 14 residues. Per germline, CDR1 MGHRA and CDR2 YSYEKL. The CDR3 DNA is TGCGCCAGCAGCCACCGAACCGGGACGGGAAAACGGTACTTC. As protein: CASSHRTGTGKRYF.

There are a few counts of this clonotype. The rearrangement links TRBV11-2 to TRBJ2-7; TRBD1 agrees at 8 bases. Losses at the gene ends were 3 bases for V and 0 bases for J; bases not matched to a gene: 4. The CDR3 is 15 residues long. Per germline, CDR1 SGHAT and CDR2 FQNNGV. In DNA form, the CDR3 reads TGTGCCAGCAGCTTCGCCGGGACAGGCTCCTACGAGCAGTACTTC. Translated, it gives CASSFAGTGSYEQYF.

This clonotype was observed at least ten times. This chain connects TRBV4-2 to TRBJ1-1; 7 bases agree with TRBD1. Germline CDR1 is LGHNA and CDR2 is YNFKEQ. The CDR3 is 16 residues long. After removal of 0 bases from V and 0 bases from J, the junction contained 4 bases not matched to a gene. The CDR3 DNA is TGTGCCAGCAGCCAAGAACTCGGACAGGTGAACACTGAAGCTTTCTTT. It translates to CASSQELGQVNTEAFF.

This clonotype was counted ten times or more. The rearrangement links TRBV7-2 to TRBJ2-3, with 11 positions matching TRBD2. V was pared by 2 bases and J by 6 bases, with 7 bases of the junction left unmatched. The CDR3 sequence is 16 residues long. Per the germline V gene, CDR1 is SGHTA and CDR2 is FQGNSA. The CDR3 protein is CASSLIAGGTRDTQYF. DNA for the CDR3: TGTGCCAGCAGCTTAATAGCGGGGGGGACCCGGGATACGCAGTATTTT.

This clonotype was detected many times. The V call is TRBV25-1, the J call TRBJ2-3, with 12 positions matching TRBD1. This CDR3 is built from 16 residues. From germline, CDR1 is MGHDK and CDR2 SYGVNS. V shed 6 bases, J shed 6 bases, and the junction held 10 bases outside the gene matches. CDR3 DNA sequence: TGTGCCAGCAGCGCCCTGCCGGGACAGGGGGCGGATACGCAGTATTTT. As protein: CASSALPGQGADTQYF.

This clonotype was detected many times. The chain combines TRBV4-3 with TRBJ1-6; TRBD1 is a possible D gene (6 bases). The CDR3 runs 18 residues. Between the trimmed V and J ends, which lost 0 bases and 0 bases, there was a span of 12 bases. The V gene's germline CDR1 is LGHNA and CDR2 YSLEER. In DNA form, the CDR3 reads TGCGCCAGCAGCCAAGACCCACAGGGTTCCTCCTATAATTCACCCCTCCACTTT. The encoded protein is CASSQDPQGSSYNSPLHF.

This clonotype was counted ten times or more. V and J are TRBV11-2 and TRBJ1-4; TRBD1 matches at 12 bases. The V gene end was trimmed by 6 bases and the J gene end by 5 bases; junction bases not matched to a gene: 4. The germline gives CDR1 SGHAT, CDR2 FQNNGV. The CDR3 totals 15 residues. The CDR3 DNA follows: TGTGCCAGCAGTTCAGGGACAGGGGGCAATGAAAAACTGTTTTTT. Its protein is CASSSGTGGNEKLFF.

This clonotype has at least ten counts. The chain carries TRBV12-3 or TRBV12-4 and TRBJ1-6; the D is unclear. CDR3 length: 12 residues. V was clipped by 6 bases and J by 11 bases, with 11 bases between them. The CDR3 here is CASSPGSAPLHF. The CDR3 DNA sequence: TGTGCCAGCAGCCCCGGTTCTGCACCCCTCCACTTT.

This chain uses TRBV10-3 with TRBJ2-3; possibly TRBD1 for D (5 bases). Trimming removed 10 bases from V and 1 base from J, with 12 bases in between. Germline-derived CDR1 and CDR2 are ENHRY and SYGVKD. This CDR3 spans 13 amino acids. The CDR3 DNA sequence: TGTGCCAACCATGACAGTCGCACAGATACGCAGTATTTT. This translates into CANHDSRTDTQYF.

In this sample, this clonotype turned up many times. The rearrangement joins TRBV9 to TRBJ1-1; D is unclear. Trimming removed 4 bases from V and 1 base from J, with 8 bases in between. The germline V gene has CDR1 SGDLS and CDR2 YYNGEE. This CDR3 has 13 residues. CDR3 bases: TGTGCCAGCAGCTCGACGACGAACACTGAAGCTTTCTTT. Translating it yields CASSSTTNTEAFF.

A note on this clonotype: Given a much more abundant clone one base away, this may be a read error. J is TRBJ2-7 and V is TRBV28, with 7 bases that match TRBD1. Germline-derived CDR1 and CDR2 are MDHEN and SYDVKM. The CDR3 has 14 residues. The CDR3 loop is CGSRPGQLTYEQYV. The CDR3 nucleotides are TGTGGCAGCAGACCGGGACAGCTGACCTACGAGCAGTACGTC.

This clonotype was observed many times. CDR3 loop: CASRPGINYNEQFF. As DNA, the CDR3 is TGTGCCAGCAGGCCCGGGATAAATTACAATGAGCAGTTCTTC. The chain links TRBV6-2 or TRBV6-3 to TRBJ2-1; D perhaps matches TRBD2 (5 bases). Germline CDR1 MNHEY, CDR2 SVGEGT. The CDR3 contains 14 residues. V dropped 6 bases and J dropped 4 bases, with 13 bases sitting between them.

This clonotype was found many times. The rearrangement uses TRBV7-9 and TRBJ2-7; D perhaps matches TRBD1 (5 bases). The length of the CDR3 is 15 residues. Per germline, CDR1 SEHNR and CDR2 FQNEAQ (reference sequence). V was shortened by 5 bases and J by 4 bases, with 18 bases between the two germline ends. As DNA, the CDR3 is TGTGCCAGCAGCCATGGGCCAGGACAATATTACGAGCAGTACTTC. Encoded protein: CASSHGPGQYYEQYF. Full variable domain (remainder filled in from reference TRBV7-9 and TRBJ2-7): DTGVSQNPRHKITKRGQNVTFRCDPISEHNRLYWYRQTLGQGPEFLTYFQNEAQLEKSRLLSDRFSAERPKGSFSTLEIQRTEQGDSAMYLCASSHGPGQYYEQYFGPGTRLTVT.